The 14 T cell receptor beta chains given below trace back to one sample, sequenced in a study of blood T cell repertoires in COVID-19. Sequenced by immunoSEQ multiplex PCR; TCRdb stores in-frame clones only, minus some. The data hold about 140,000 clones, with approximately 85% observed a single time. The sequencing sample was made of peripheral blood. The receptors here all came from a man in his 70s with acute or convalescent COVID-19.

V and J are TRBV6-4 and TRBJ1-1; possibly TRBD1 for D (5 bases). The CDR3 covers 16 residues. Trimming cost V 2 bases and J 1 base, with 14 bases left between them. The germline CDR1 and CDR2 sequences are MRHNA and SNTAGT. The CDR3 DNA sequence: TGTGCCAGCAGTGACGGGGGGTCCCGGGCGAACACTGAAGCTTTCTTT. Translation gives CASSDGGSRANTEAFF.

The V and J genes are TRBV2 and TRBJ1-1; 8 bases fit TRBD1. Per germline, CDR1 SNHLY and CDR2 FYNNEI. V lost 6 bases, J lost 10 bases, and 4 bases stayed unmatched. This CDR3 has 11 residues. CDR3 amino acids: CASRQGGLAFF. The CDR3 DNA reads TGTGCCAGCAGACAGGGGGGTTTAGCTTTCTTT.

V gene TRBV2 combines with J gene TRBJ1-1; 8 bases match TRBD1. The CDR3 runs to 14 residues. Germline CDR1 reads SNHLY; CDR2 reads FYNNEI. The junction had 4 bases not matched to a gene; V was cut back by 6 bases and J by 1 base. CDR3 sequence: CASSPDRANTEAFF. As DNA, the CDR3 is TGTGCCAGCAGCCCGGACAGGGCGAACACTGAAGCTTTCTTT.

The chain carries TRBV4-1 and TRBJ1-5; 10 nucleotides agree with TRBD1. The CDR3 length is 16 residues. The germline V gene encodes CDR1 MGHRA and CDR2 YSYEKL. Trimming at V came to 6 bases and at J to 0 bases, leaving 5 bases not matched to a gene. CDR3 sequence (DNA): TGCGCCAGCAGAGGGACAGGGGAATATAGCAATCAGCCCCAGCATTTT. Translating it yields CASRGTGEYSNQPQHF.

The chain carries TRBV5-1 and TRBJ2-1; D is undetermined. CDR1 is SGHRS and CDR2 is YFSETQ in the germline V gene. Trimming removed 1 base from V and 0 bases from J, with 11 bases in between. This CDR3 is 16 amino acids long. The CDR3 nucleotides are TGCGCCAGCAGCTTGCTTCAGGCGAGCTCCTACAATGAGCAGTTCTTC. It codes for CASSLLQASSYNEQFF.

This clone appeared once. The chain carries TRBV5-1 and TRBJ2-1; perhaps TRBD1 as D (5 bases). The CDR3 loop spans 15 amino acids. The germline gives CDR1 SGHRS, CDR2 YFSETQ. V gave up 4 bases and J gave up 5 bases, with 16 bases separating them. The CDR3 region is CASSPGHTENNEQFF. The CDR3 DNA is TGCGCCAGCAGCCCCGGACACACAGAGAACAATGAGCAGTTCTTC.

The gene calls are TRBV2 and TRBJ1-1; D not certain. Trimming shortened V by 6 bases and J by 0 bases, and 8 bases separated the two germline ends. Looked up from germline, CDR1 is SNHLY and CDR2 is FYNNEI. The CDR3 has 13 amino acids. The CDR3: CASRQDMNTEAFF. CDR3 coding DNA: TGTGCCAGCAGACAAGATATGAACACTGAAGCTTTCTTT.

The J gene is TRBJ1-6, the V gene TRBV6-1; D is uncertain. V shed 3 bases and J shed 8 bases, with 8 bases lying between them. Germline values: CDR1 MNHNS, CDR2 SASEGT. The CDR3 spans 13 residues. CDR3 sequence: CASSDSVDSPLHF. CDR3 nucleotides: TGTGCCAGCAGTGATTCGGTCGATTCACCCCTCCACTTT.

The V and J genes are TRBV6-5 and TRBJ2-3; 7 nucleotides align to TRBD2. Germline assignment: CDR1 MNHEY and CDR2 SVGAGI. V was pared by 2 bases and J by 3 bases, with 8 bases of the junction left unmatched. The CDR3 sequence is 16 residues long. In DNA form, the CDR3 reads TGTGCCAGCAGTTACCGGGCTAGCGGAGGGACAGATACGCAGTATTTT. This gives the protein CASSYRASGGTDTQYF.

This clone was picked up a small number of times. The chain uses TRBV5-5 and TRBJ1-5; D remains unclear. CDR1 and CDR2 from the germline V gene are SGHKS and YYEKEE (reference sequence). Trimming removed 0 bases at V and 4 bases at J, with 8 bases between. The CDR3 sequence is 14 residues long. The CDR3 loop is CASSLGSSNQPQHF. The CDR3 DNA sequence: TGTGCCAGCAGCTTGGGCAGTTCAAATCAGCCCCAGCATTTT.

The chain recombines TRBV10-3 with TRBJ1-1; D gene ambiguous. Germline V gene data show CDR1 as ENHRY and CDR2 as SYGVKD. The CDR3 runs to 13 residues. Trimming shortened V by 2 bases and J by 1 base, and 5 bases separated the two germline ends. The CDR3 DNA is TGTGCCATCAGTGAGAATAGGAACACTGAAGCTTTCTTT. The encoded protein is CAISENRNTEAFF.

This clone was observed a single time. V and J are TRBV10-1 and TRBJ1-1, with 9 bases matching TRBD1. From germline, CDR1 is WNHNN and CDR2 SYGVQD (reference sequence). The CDR3 totals 13 residues. The J segment lost 3 bases and the V segment lost 6 bases, leaving 2 bases of the junction unmatched. CDR3 loop: CASSRTGDTEAFF. The CDR3 DNA is TGCGCCAGCAGCCGGACAGGGGACACTGAAGCTTTCTTT.

V usage is TRBV28 and J usage is TRBJ2-7; 13 bases line up with TRBD2. Germline CDR1 is MDHEN and CDR2 is SYDVKM. This CDR3 spans 14 amino acids. The CDR3 sequence is CVSGLAGATYEQYF. Written as DNA, the CDR3 is TGTGTTAGTGGACTAGCGGGAGCCACCTACGAGCAGTACTTC.

The chain couples TRBV6-1 to TRBJ2-1, with 8 bases fitting TRBD2. Germline CDR1 and CDR2: MNHNS and SASEGT. The CDR3 extends over 16 amino acids. With V trimmed by 2 bases and J by 4 bases, 7 bases remained unmatched. This CDR3 is CASSEYSGTSYNEQFF. CDR3 sequence (DNA): TGTGCCAGCAGTGAATATTCCGGGACTAGTTACAATGAGCAGTTCTTC.